Below are 20 T cell receptor beta chains sequenced from a single sample in a study of T cell responses to AZD1222 COVID-19 vaccine. Here immunoSEQ multiplex PCR was the method, and the copy in TCRdb shows in-frame clones only, minus some. The table has 90,000 to 120,000 clones, around 90% seen once. Material: peripheral blood, obtained on day 0 of AZD1222 vaccination. These receptor sequences come from an adult in good health.

The chain carries TRBV7-2 and TRBJ1-5; D is possibly TRBD1 (6 bases). This CDR3 is 13 amino acids long. The V end lost 5 bases, the J end lost 4 bases, and 9 bases lay between the germline ends. Germline V gives CDR1 SGHTA, CDR2 FQGNSA. The CDR3 is CASSQGLNQPQHF. For the CDR3, the DNA is TGTGCCAGCAGCCAGGGGCTAAATCAGCCCCAGCATTTT.

The CDR3 sequence is CASSEFRSSYNSPLHF. The CDR3 DNA reads as TGTGCCAGCAGTGAATTTCGGAGCTCCTATAATTCACCCCTCCACTTT. The rearrangement joins TRBV6-1 to TRBJ1-6; the D is unclear. The germline V and J ends were trimmed by 2 bases and 0 bases, with 8 bases remaining between them. The CDR3 runs to 16 residues. Germline lookup yields CDR1 MNHNS and CDR2 SASEGT.

The gene calls are TRBV30 and TRBJ1-5; 9 bases fit TRBD1. The CDR3 consists of 15 residues. V was pared by 2 bases and J by 6 bases, with 8 bases of the junction left unmatched. Germline lookup yields CDR1 GTSNPN and CDR2 SVGIG (reference sequence). CDR3 in DNA: TGTGCCTGGAGTCCGGGGGGACAGGGTCGTCAGCCCCAGCATTTT. As protein: CAWSPGGQGRQPQHF. Full variable domain (missing parts from reference TRBV30 and TRBJ1-5): SQTIHQWPATLVQPVGSPLSLECTVEGTSNPNLYWYRQAAGRGLQLLFYSVGIGQISSEVPQNLSASRPQDRQFILSSKKLLLSDSGFYLCAWSPGGQGRQPQHFGDGTRLSIL.

The CDR3 loop is CASSYPGFTHF. CDR3 in DNA: TGTGCCAGCAGTTACCCCGGTTTCACGCATTTT. This chain joins TRBV6-2 or TRBV6-3 and TRBJ1-5; no firm D call. This CDR3 spans 11 amino acids. V dropped 2 bases and J dropped 15 bases, with 11 bases sitting between them. Germline lookup yields CDR1 MNHEY and CDR2 SVGEGT.

The chain recombines TRBV6-6 with TRBJ1-2, with D perhaps matching TRBD1 (5 bases). The CDR3 runs to 13 residues. The germline V gene encodes CDR1 MNHNY and CDR2 SVGAGI (reference sequence). Trimming removed 7 bases from V and 7 bases from J, with 16 bases in between. CDR3 amino acids: CASKPGPGIGYTF. CDR3 bases: TGTGCCAGCAAACCGGGGCCGGGGATTGGCTACACCTTC.

V gene TRBV6-6 combines with J gene TRBJ1-1, with 10 bases matching TRBD1. Per the germline V gene, CDR1 is MNHNY and CDR2 is SVGAGI (reference sequence). Trimming at V came to 6 bases and at J to 3 bases, leaving 7 bases not matched to a gene. This CDR3 is 15 amino acids long. In DNA form, the CDR3 reads TGTGCCAGCAGACAAAAGACAGGGGGCCACACTGAAGCTTTCTTT. This encodes CASRQKTGGHTEAFF.

This chain uses TRBV29-1 with TRBJ2-7; 7 positions agree with TRBD2. The junction had 7 bases not matched to a gene; V was cut back by 5 bases and J by 0 bases. The germline CDR1 and CDR2 sequences are SQVTM and ANQGSEA. CDR3 length: 14 amino acids. As DNA, the CDR3 is TGCAGCGTTTCAAAAGCGGGGACCTCCTACGAGCAGTACTTC. Translation gives CSVSKAGTSYEQYF.

The genes are TRBV6-2 or TRBV6-3 and TRBJ1-6; D is perhaps TRBD1 (6 bases). CDR1 is MNHEY and CDR2 is SVGEGT in the germline V gene. Deletions cut 2 bases from V and 8 bases from J, with 10 bases between. This CDR3 has 14 residues. The CDR3 reads CASSYGGGDSPLHF. CDR3 nucleotide sequence: TGTGCCAGCAGTTACGGAGGGGGGGATTCACCCCTCCACTTT.

The chain carries TRBV7-2 and TRBJ1-2; maybe TRBD1 (6 bases). Trimming cost V 2 bases and J 7 bases, with 14 bases left between them. The germline gives CDR1 SGHTA, CDR2 FQGNSA. This CDR3 is 14 amino acids long. The CDR3 DNA follows: TGTGCCAGCAGCTTAAAAAACAGGGTTGCTGGCTACACCTTC. This sequence encodes CASSLKNRVAGYTF.

The rearrangement joins TRBV6-1 to TRBJ2-3; the D gene is possibly TRBD1 (6 bases). Trimming removed 1 base from V and 5 bases from J, with 16 bases in between. The CDR3 covers 16 residues. Germline assignment: CDR1 MNHNS and CDR2 SASEGT. This CDR3 reads CASSEGLTGGGDTQYF. For the CDR3, the DNA is TGTGCCAGCAGTGAAGGTCTGACAGGAGGCGGAGATACGCAGTATTTT.

The V call is TRBV3-1 (or the pseudogene TRBV3-2), the J call TRBJ1-1; tentative D call: TRBD1 (6 bases). V lost 5 bases and J 6 bases, leaving 16 bases between the germline ends. CDR3 length: 14 residues. Germline-derived CDR1 and CDR2 are LGHDT and YNNKEL (reference sequence). The CDR3 sequence is CASSALGGAAEAFF. As DNA, the CDR3 is TGTGCCAGCAGCGCACTTGGGGGGGCTGCTGAAGCTTTCTTT.

The CDR3 bases are TGTGCCAGCAGCCAGAGGGGGGGCGACAATTCACCCCTCCACTTT. As protein: CASSQRGGDNSPLHF. The chain combines TRBV7-2 with TRBJ1-6; D possibly corresponds to TRBD1 (6 bases). Germline-derived CDR1 and CDR2 are SGHTA and FQGNSA. Trimming stripped 5 bases from V and 7 bases from J, with 15 bases between. The CDR3 consists of 15 residues.

The chain recombines TRBV5-1 with TRBJ1-2; 7 positions agree with TRBD1. CDR1 and CDR2 (germline): SGHRS, YFSETQ. After removal of 4 bases from V and 4 bases from J, the junction contained 22 bases not matched to a gene. The CDR3 spans 19 residues. CDR3 nucleotide sequence: TGCGCCAGCAGCCGGGGGCGACAGGGCCGACCCGCGGAGGTCTATGGCTACACCTTC. Protein: CASSRGRQGRPAEVYGYTF.

V usage is TRBV5-1 and J usage is TRBJ2-7; 10 positions agree with TRBD1. Losses at the gene ends were 4 bases for V and 4 bases for J; bases not matched to a gene: 11. The CDR3 extends over 16 amino acids. CDR1 is SGHRS, CDR2 YFSETQ, per germline. The CDR3 loop reads CASSNWGTGVSYEQYF. The CDR3 nucleotides read TGCGCCAGCAGCAACTGGGGGACAGGGGTCTCATACGAGCAGTACTTC.

The V and J genes are TRBV6-6 and TRBJ1-2; 7 bases match TRBD1. Looked up from germline, CDR1 is MNHNY and CDR2 is SVGAGI (reference sequence). This CDR3 contains 14 residues. The trim removed 4 bases at V and 5 bases at J, leaving 7 bases unmatched. The CDR3 protein is CASSSQGGAYGYTF. DNA for the CDR3: TGTGCCAGCAGTTCACAAGGGGGCGCTTATGGCTACACCTTC.

The chain has TRBV7-2 and TRBJ2-1, with 8 bases identical to TRBD2. The CDR3 has 19 residues. V trimming: 3 bases; J trimming: 10 bases; junction bases outside the gene matches: 23. The V gene's germline CDR1 is SGHTA and CDR2 FQGNSA. CDR3 sequence (DNA): TGTGCCAGCAGCTTCACCCCGACTTGGGGGCGGGGGGCGGCGGAAGAGCAGTTCTTC. The encoded protein is CASSFTPTWGRGAAEEQFF.

This clone was seen only a few times. The identical CDR3 is also encoded by other nucleotide sequences in the sample. The chain carries TRBV7-8 and TRBJ1-5; D is uncertain. From germline, CDR1 is SGHVS and CDR2 FQNEAQ. The CDR3 loop spans 13 amino acids. Trimming left V 1 base short and J 7 bases short, with 8 bases between. The DNA of the CDR3 is TGTGCCAGCAGCTTAGTGGGGAACCAGCCCCAGCATTTT. It codes for CASSLVGNQPQHF.

The V gene is TRBV7-2, the J gene TRBJ1-2; D gene uncertain. Per the germline V gene, CDR1 is SGHTA and CDR2 is FQGNSA. With 4 bases removed from V and 7 bases from J, the gap between germline ends came to 10 bases. CDR3 size: 12 residues. The CDR3 loop is CASSSGGRGYTF. The CDR3 DNA reads as TGTGCCAGCAGCTCCGGTGGGCGTGGCTACACCTTC. Combining the CDR3 with reference TRBV7-2 and TRBJ1-2 gives the whole variable domain GAGVSQSPSNKVTEKGKDVELRCDPISGHTALYWYRQSLGQGLEFLIYFQGNSAPDKSGLPSDRFSAERTGGSVSTLTIQRTQQEDSAVYLCASSSGGRGYTFGSGTRLTVV.

The gene calls are TRBV7-2 and TRBJ2-3; D uncertain. With 2 bases removed from V and 0 bases from J, the gap between germline ends came to 12 bases. The CDR3 runs to 16 residues. Germline-derived CDR1 and CDR2 are SGHTA and FQGNSA. CDR3 sequence (DNA): TGTGCCAGCAGCTTACTTGGCGCCGACAGCACAGATACGCAGTATTTT. Its protein product is CASSLLGADSTDTQYF.

The chain joins TRBV19 to TRBJ1-1; 7 nucleotides line up with TRBD1. The junction had 8 bases not matched to a gene; V was cut back by 9 bases and J by 7 bases. This CDR3 has 12 amino acids. Germline values: CDR1 LNHDA, CDR2 SQIVND (reference sequence). CDR3 protein: CASQGGASEAFF. In nucleotides, the CDR3 is TGTGCCAGCCAGGGGGGAGCTAGTGAAGCTTTCTTT.